The 18 T cell receptor beta chains reported below all come from one sample, sequenced in a study of Ad26.COV2.S vaccination and SARS-CoV-2 variants. Method: immunoSEQ multiplex PCR; TCRdb's copy keeps in-frame clones and lacks some. The sample lists 300,000 to 400,000 clones, 88% occurring once. As for treatment: roughly 18 received Ad26.COV2.S at low or high dose, single or two shots; about 5 received placebo; per-sample allocation not given. All samples were drawn on day 63, counting from the first vaccine or placebo injection. This material consisted of peripheral blood, taken in a trial of Ad26.COV2.S vaccine versus placebo. These receptors came from a person between 18 and 65 years old who received the Ad26.COV2.S COVID-19 vaccine or a placebo.

The V and J genes are TRBV27 and TRBJ2-6; D is ambiguous. In germline, CDR1 is MNHEY, CDR2 SMNVEV (reference sequence). The CDR3 has 13 amino acids. Trimming left V 6 bases short and J 1 base short, with 4 bases between. Written as DNA, the CDR3 is TGTGCCAGCAGGGGGTCTGGGGCCAACGTCCTGACTTTC. This translates into CASRGSGANVLTF.

This clone was recorded only once. The gene calls are TRBV6-5 and TRBJ1-5; 8 bases match TRBD1. The CDR3 length is 15 residues. Germline V gene sequence: CDR1 MNHEY, CDR2 SVGAGI. With 6 bases clipped from V and 2 bases from J, the junction kept 6 bases outside the gene matches. The CDR3 sequence: CASSDRGGGNQPQHF. The CDR3 DNA sequence: TGTGCCAGCAGCGACAGGGGAGGGGGCAATCAGCCCCAGCATTTT.

The V gene is TRBV7-2, the J gene TRBJ1-2; no firm D call. There are 13 residues in the CDR3. Germline V gene sequence: CDR1 SGHTA, CDR2 FQGNSA. V was shortened by 5 bases and J by 7 bases, with 14 bases between the two germline ends. The CDR3 DNA follows: TGTGCCAGCAGCCCAGATTGGGTCAGTGGCTACACCTTC. Translating gives CASSPDWVSGYTF.

The V gene is TRBV6-5, the J gene TRBJ2-7; D may be TRBD2 (6 bases). The CDR3 is made up of 16 amino acids. Germline V gene data show CDR1 as MNHEY and CDR2 as SVGAGI. V lost 0 bases to trimming and J lost 3 bases, with 15 bases between them. CDR3 DNA sequence: TGTGCCAGCAGTTACTCGGGCCGCGGGATCGGCTACGAGCAGTACTTC. It specifies CASSYSGRGIGYEQYF.

The chain couples TRBV5-6 to TRBJ1-4, with D unresolved. Per germline, CDR1 SGHDT and CDR2 YYEEEE. The CDR3 has 14 amino acids. Deletions cut 0 bases from V and 8 bases from J, with 11 bases between. CDR3 in amino acids: CASSLALPGEKLFF. For the CDR3, the DNA is TGTGCCAGCAGCTTGGCCCTGCCCGGGGAAAAACTGTTTTTT.

This chain joins TRBV24-1 and TRBJ2-7, with D tentatively TRBD2 (5 bases). This CDR3 has 13 amino acids. The V end lost 3 bases, the J end lost 6 bases, and 11 bases lay between the germline ends. Germline CDR1 is KGHDR and CDR2 is SFDVKD. The CDR3 protein is CATSDPYSGEQYF. CDR3 coding DNA: TGTGCCACCAGTGATCCATACAGCGGCGAGCAGTACTTC.

As for this clone: At the DNA level, this CDR3 is encoded by other sequences in the same sample as well. The chain links TRBV11-1 to TRBJ1-2; D is unresolved. This CDR3 is 13 amino acids long. V lost 1 base to trimming and J lost 7 bases, with 10 bases between them. Looked up from germline, CDR1 is SGHAT and CDR2 is FQDESV (reference sequence). The CDR3 sequence: CASSLDRVGGYTF. The CDR3 DNA follows: TGTGCCAGCAGCTTAGACCGGGTTGGTGGCTACACCTTC.

The J gene is TRBJ1-1, the V gene TRBV19; D perhaps matches TRBD1 (5 bases). The CDR3 covers 15 residues. V shed 7 bases and J shed 1 base, with 16 bases lying between them. The germline V gene encodes CDR1 LNHDA and CDR2 SQIVND (reference sequence). DNA of the CDR3: TGTGCCAGTACAAATCCTGGCAGGGCGAACACTGAAGCTTTCTTT. Protein product: CASTNPGRANTEAFF.

The chain recombines TRBV19 with TRBJ2-3; TRBD2 matches at 8 bases. Germline V gene sequence: CDR1 LNHDA, CDR2 SQIVND (reference sequence). The CDR3 is made up of 16 amino acids. Trimming at V came to 5 bases and at J to 2 bases, leaving 9 bases not matched to a gene. The CDR3 DNA is TGTGCCAGTAGTCAACTCGGGGGACTAGTCACAGATACGCAGTATTTT. It is translated as CASSQLGGLVTDTQYF.

This chain joins TRBV5-8 and TRBJ2-7, with a tentative D call TRBD1 (6 bases). Trimming shortened V by 4 bases and J by 1 base, and 15 bases separated the two germline ends. CDR3 length: 15 amino acids. Germline assignment: CDR1 SGHTS and CDR2 YDEGEE. The CDR3 loop reads CASSPLRDNSYEQYF. The CDR3 DNA sequence: TGTGCCAGCAGCCCCCTCCGGGACAATTCCTACGAGCAGTACTTC.

This clone was detected once. CDR3 in DNA: TGTGCCACCAGTGATCCCACAGAGTACACCGGGGAGCTGTTTTTT. This sequence encodes CATSDPTEYTGELFF. The rearrangement uses TRBV24-1 and TRBJ2-2, with D uncertain. V shed 3 bases and J shed 3 bases, with 10 bases lying between them. Germline values: CDR1 KGHDR, CDR2 SFDVKD. The CDR3 has 15 amino acids.

V usage is TRBV4-2 and J usage is TRBJ2-7, with D tentatively TRBD1 (6 bases). The CDR3 consists of 17 residues. Trimming left V 1 base short and J 2 bases short, with 18 bases between. Looked up from germline, CDR1 is LGHNA and CDR2 is YNFKEQ. The CDR3: CASSQATRSGTPYEQYF. The CDR3 region has the DNA TGTGCCAGCAGCCAAGCTACTCGATCCGGGACACCCTACGAGCAGTACTTC.

The chain combines TRBV6-5 with TRBJ2-1, with D unclear. Germline V lookup: CDR1 MNHEY, CDR2 SVGAGI. This CDR3 is 11 amino acids long. Trimming removed 9 bases from V and 9 bases from J, with 12 bases in between. CDR3 bases: TGTGCCAGTCAACGAATGGGTGAGCAGTTCTTC. Translating gives CASQRMGEQFF.

This clone was found once. The J gene is TRBJ2-7, the V gene TRBV19, with D hard to call. Germline CDR1 and CDR2: LNHDA and SQIVND (reference sequence). V lost 6 bases to trimming and J lost 2 bases, with 17 bases between them. The CDR3 sequence is 15 residues long. The CDR3 loop reads CASSSLTRKTYEQYF. The DNA for the CDR3 is TGTGCCAGTAGCTCCTTGACTCGAAAGACCTACGAGCAGTACTTC.

In this sample, this clone turned up once. The rearrangement joins TRBV7-2 to TRBJ2-1; D is unresolved. The CDR3 sequence is 15 residues long. The V gene lost 1 base and the J gene lost 0 bases, with 7 bases spanning the gap. CDR1 SGHTA and CDR2 FQGNSA come from the germline V gene. The CDR3 nucleotides read TGTGCCAGCAGCTTAGAGGCATACTCCTACAATGAGCAGTTCTTC. Translating it yields CASSLEAYSYNEQFF.

The V gene is TRBV29-1, the J gene TRBJ2-3, with D perhaps assigned TRBD1 or TRBD2 (5 bases each). Trimming left V 8 bases short and J 5 bases short, with 20 bases between. Looked up from germline, CDR1 is SQVTM and CDR2 is ANQGSEA. This CDR3 is 14 amino acids long. For the CDR3, the DNA is TGCAGCACCTACAGAGGGATCCAGGGAGATACGCAGTATTTT. Its translation: CSTYRGIQGDTQYF.

The gene calls are TRBV28 and TRBJ1-5; the match to TRBD1 covers 7 bases. Germline lookup yields CDR1 MDHEN and CDR2 SYDVKM. V trimming: 5 bases; J trimming: 8 bases; junction bases outside the gene matches: 9. This CDR3 is built from 14 residues. The CDR3 sequence: CASSLPGQYKPQHF. The CDR3 DNA reads TGTGCCAGCAGTCTACCGGGACAGTATAAGCCCCAGCATTTT.

The rearrangement joins TRBV29-1 to TRBJ1-1; D is undetermined. This CDR3 contains 12 residues. CDR1 and CDR2 (germline): SQVTM, ANQGSEA. Trimming removed 6 bases from V and 2 bases from J, with 10 bases in between. The CDR3 sequence: CSVRPGNTEAFF. The CDR3 bases are TGCAGCGTCCGACCAGGTAACACTGAAGCTTTCTTT. Based on the CDR3 plus reference TRBV29-1 and TRBJ1-1, the full variable domain is SAVISQKPSRDICQRGTSLTIQCQVDSQVTMMFWYRQQPGQSLTLIATANQGSEATYESGFVIDKFPISRPNLTFSTLTVSNMSPEDSSIYLCSVRPGNTEAFFGQGTRLTVV.